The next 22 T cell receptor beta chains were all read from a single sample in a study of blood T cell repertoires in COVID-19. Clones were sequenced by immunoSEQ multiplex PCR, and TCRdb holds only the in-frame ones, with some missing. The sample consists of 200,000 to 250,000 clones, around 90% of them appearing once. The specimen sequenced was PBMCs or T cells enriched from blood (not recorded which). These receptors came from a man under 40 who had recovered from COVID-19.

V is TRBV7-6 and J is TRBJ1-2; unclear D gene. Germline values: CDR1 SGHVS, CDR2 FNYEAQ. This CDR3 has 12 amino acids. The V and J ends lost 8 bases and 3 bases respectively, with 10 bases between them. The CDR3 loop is CASGYSDYGYTF. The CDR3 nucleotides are TGTGCCAGCGGATACAGTGACTATGGCTACACCTTC.

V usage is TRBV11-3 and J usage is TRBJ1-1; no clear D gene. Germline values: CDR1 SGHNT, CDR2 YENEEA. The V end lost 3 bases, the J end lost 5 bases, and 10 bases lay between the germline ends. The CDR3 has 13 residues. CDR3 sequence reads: CASSLIPRTEAFF. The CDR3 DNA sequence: TGTGCCAGCAGCTTGATCCCCAGGACTGAAGCTTTCTTT.

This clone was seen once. The chain's CDR3 is CASSYGGDRPQHF. Written as DNA, the CDR3 is TGTGCCAGCAGTTATGGGGGGGACCGGCCCCAGCATTTT. The chain combines TRBV27 with TRBJ1-5; D is possibly TRBD1 (5 bases). The germline V and J ends were trimmed by 4 bases and 9 bases, with 13 bases remaining between them. CDR1 is MNHEY and CDR2 is SMNVEV in the germline V gene (reference sequence). The CDR3 is 13 amino acids.

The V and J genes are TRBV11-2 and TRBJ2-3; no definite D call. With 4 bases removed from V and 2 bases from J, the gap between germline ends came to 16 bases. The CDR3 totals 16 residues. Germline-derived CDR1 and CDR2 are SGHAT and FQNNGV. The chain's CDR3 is CASSYESPRYTDTQYF. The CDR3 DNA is TGTGCCAGCAGCTATGAAAGCCCGAGATACACAGATACGCAGTATTTT. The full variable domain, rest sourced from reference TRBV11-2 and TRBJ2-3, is EAGVAQSPRYKIIEKRQSVAFWCNPISGHATLYWYQQILGQGPKLLIQFQNNGVVDDSQLPKDRFSAERLKGVDSTLKIQPAKLEDSAVYLCASSYESPRYTDTQYFGPGTRLTVL.

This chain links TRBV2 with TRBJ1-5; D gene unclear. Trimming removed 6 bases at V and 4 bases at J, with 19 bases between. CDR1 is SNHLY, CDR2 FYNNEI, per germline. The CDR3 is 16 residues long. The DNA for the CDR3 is TGTGCCAGCAGCAATCCCAATCCAGGCTTTAATCAGCCCCAGCATTTT. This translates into CASSNPNPGFNQPQHF.

This chain's CDR3 is CASSPRGTAGNTIYF. The DNA of the CDR3 is TGTGCCAGCAGCCCACGAGGGACTGCCGGAAACACCATATATTTT. The chain has TRBV7-9 and TRBJ1-3; D perhaps matches TRBD1 (5 bases). V lost 5 bases and J 4 bases, leaving 15 bases between the germline ends. This CDR3 region has 15 residues. In germline, CDR1 is SEHNR, CDR2 FQNEAQ (reference sequence).

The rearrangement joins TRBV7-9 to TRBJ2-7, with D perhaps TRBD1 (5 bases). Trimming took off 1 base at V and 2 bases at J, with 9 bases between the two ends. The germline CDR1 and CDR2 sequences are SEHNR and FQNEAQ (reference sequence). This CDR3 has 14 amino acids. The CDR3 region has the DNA TGTGCCAGCAGCTTAGGTTCAGGGACCTACGAGCAGTACTTC. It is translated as CASSLGSGTYEQYF.

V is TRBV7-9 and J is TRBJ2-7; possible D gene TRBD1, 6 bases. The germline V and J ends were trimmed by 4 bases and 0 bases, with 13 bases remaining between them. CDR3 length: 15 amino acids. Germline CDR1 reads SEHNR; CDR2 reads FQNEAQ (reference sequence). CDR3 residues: CASSSQPTGSYEQYF. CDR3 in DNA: TGTGCCAGCAGCTCCCAACCGACAGGCTCCTACGAGCAGTACTTC.

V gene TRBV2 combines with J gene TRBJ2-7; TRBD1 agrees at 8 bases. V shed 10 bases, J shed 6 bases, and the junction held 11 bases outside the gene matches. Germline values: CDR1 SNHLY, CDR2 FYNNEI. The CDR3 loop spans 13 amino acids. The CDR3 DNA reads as TGTGCCACCAACGGACAGGGTGAAAGCGAGCAGTACTTC. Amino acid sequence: CATNGQGESEQYF.

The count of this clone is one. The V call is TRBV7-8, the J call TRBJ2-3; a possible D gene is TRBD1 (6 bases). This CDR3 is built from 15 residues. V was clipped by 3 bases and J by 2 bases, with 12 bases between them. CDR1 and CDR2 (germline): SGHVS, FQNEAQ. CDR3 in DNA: TGTGCCAGCAGCTTCACAGGGTATCCCACAGATACGCAGTATTTT. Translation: CASSFTGYPTDTQYF.

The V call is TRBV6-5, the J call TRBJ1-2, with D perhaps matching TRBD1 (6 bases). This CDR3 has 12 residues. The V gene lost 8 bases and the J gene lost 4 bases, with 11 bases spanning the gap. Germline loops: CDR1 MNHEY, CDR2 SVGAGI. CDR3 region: CASEGTSYGYTF. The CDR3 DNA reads TGTGCCAGCGAGGGGACATCCTATGGCTACACCTTC.

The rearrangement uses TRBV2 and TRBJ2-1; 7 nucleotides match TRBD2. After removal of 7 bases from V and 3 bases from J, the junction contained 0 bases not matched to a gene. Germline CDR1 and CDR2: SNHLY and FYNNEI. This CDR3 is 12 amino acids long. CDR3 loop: CASTSGYNEQFF. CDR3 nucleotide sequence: TGTGCCAGCACTAGCGGCTACAATGAGCAGTTCTTC.

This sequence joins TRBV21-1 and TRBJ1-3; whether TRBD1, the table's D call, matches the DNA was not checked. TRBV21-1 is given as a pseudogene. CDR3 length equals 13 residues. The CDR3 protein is CASSKRTGDTIYF. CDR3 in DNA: TGTGCCAGCAGCAAGCGGACAGGCGACACCATATATTTT.

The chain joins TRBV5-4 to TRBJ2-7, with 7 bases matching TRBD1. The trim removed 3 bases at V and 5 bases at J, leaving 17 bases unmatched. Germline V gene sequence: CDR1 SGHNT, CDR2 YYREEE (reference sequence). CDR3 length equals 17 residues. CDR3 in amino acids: CASSSDRMDEGKDEQYF. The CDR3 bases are TGTGCCAGCAGCTCGGACAGGATGGATGAAGGAAAGGACGAGCAGTACTTC.

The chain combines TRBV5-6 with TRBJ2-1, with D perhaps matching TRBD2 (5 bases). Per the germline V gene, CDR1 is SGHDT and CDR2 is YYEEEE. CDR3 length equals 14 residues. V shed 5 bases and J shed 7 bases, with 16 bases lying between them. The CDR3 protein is CASRWGSRRNEQFF. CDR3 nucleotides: TGTGCCAGCAGGTGGGGTTCTAGGAGGAATGAGCAGTTCTTC.

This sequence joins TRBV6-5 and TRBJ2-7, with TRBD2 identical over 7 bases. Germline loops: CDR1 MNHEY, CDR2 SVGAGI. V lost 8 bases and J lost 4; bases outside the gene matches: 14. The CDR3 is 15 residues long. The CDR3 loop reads CASGGGAGLTYEQYF. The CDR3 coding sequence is TGTGCCAGCGGGGGAGGAGCGGGACTTACTTACGAGCAGTACTTC.

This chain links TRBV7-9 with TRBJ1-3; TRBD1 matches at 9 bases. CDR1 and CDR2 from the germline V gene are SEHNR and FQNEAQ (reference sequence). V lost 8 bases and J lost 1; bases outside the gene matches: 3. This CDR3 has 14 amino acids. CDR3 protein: CASLQGASGNTIYF. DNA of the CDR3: TGTGCCAGCCTACAGGGGGCATCTGGAAACACCATATATTTT.

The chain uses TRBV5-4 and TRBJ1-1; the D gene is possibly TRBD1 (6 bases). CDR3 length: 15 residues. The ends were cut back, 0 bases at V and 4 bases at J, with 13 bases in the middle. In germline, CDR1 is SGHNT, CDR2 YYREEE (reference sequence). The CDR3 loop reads CASSLAVGARTEAFF. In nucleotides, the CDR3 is TGTGCCAGCAGCTTGGCCGTGGGGGCGCGCACTGAAGCTTTCTTT.

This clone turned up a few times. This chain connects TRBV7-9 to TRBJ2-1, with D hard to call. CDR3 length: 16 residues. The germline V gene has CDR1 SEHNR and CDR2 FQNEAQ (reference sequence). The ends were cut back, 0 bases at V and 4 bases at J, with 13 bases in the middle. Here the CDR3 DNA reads TGTGCCAGCAGCTTAGCTGTGGCAAACCTTTACAATGAGCAGTTCTTC. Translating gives CASSLAVANLYNEQFF.

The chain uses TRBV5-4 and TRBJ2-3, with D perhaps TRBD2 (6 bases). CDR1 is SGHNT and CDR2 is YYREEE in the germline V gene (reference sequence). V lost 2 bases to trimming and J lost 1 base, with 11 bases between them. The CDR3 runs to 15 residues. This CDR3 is CASSFSASGTDTQYF. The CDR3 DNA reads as TGTGCCAGCAGCTTTTCGGCTAGCGGCACAGATACGCAGTATTTT. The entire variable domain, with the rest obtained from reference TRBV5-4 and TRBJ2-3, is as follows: ETGVTQSPTHLIKTRGQQVTLRCSSQSGHNTVSWYQQALGQGPQFIFQYYREEENGRGNFPPRFSGLQFPNYSSELNVNALELDDSALYLCASSFSASGTDTQYFGPGTRLTVL.

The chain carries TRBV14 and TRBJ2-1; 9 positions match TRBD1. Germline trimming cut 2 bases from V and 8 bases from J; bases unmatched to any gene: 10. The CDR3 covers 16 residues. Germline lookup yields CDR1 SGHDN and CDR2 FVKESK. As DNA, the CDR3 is TGTGCCAGCAGCCAAACCGGGACAGGGATTGGGTATGAGCAGTTCTTC. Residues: CASSQTGTGIGYEQFF.

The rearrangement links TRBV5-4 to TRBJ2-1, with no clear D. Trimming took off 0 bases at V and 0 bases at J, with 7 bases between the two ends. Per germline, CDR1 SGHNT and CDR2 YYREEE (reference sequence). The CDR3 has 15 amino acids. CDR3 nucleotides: TGTGCCAGCAGCTTGGGGGCCTACTCCTACAATGAGCAGTTCTTC. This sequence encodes CASSLGAYSYNEQFF.